The rows below give T cell receptor beta chains drawn from one sample of a study of T cell repertoires in cytomegalovirus infection. These receptors lack a known antigen. TCRdb ran MiXCR on the reads and lists one entry per CDR3 protein. The data show 370,000 or so distinct CDR3 sequences, roughly a third seen once. Sequencing used cultured PBMCs, obtained from culture after CMV antigen stimulation. The receptors shown here come from a human donor in good health (CMV status not recorded). Some clones in this sample may be carry-over from other donors' samples. Each CDR3 is given with its conserved first and last residue. Each record gives: V gene, CDR3 protein.

>TRBV6-2/TRBV6-3
CASTYRDEPYNEQFF
>TRBV18
CASLDYTNTGELFF
>TRBV7-6
CASSLERDSPLHF
>TRBV4-3
CASSQRHGGRVVDTQYF
>TRBV11-2
CASSLLGGAFF
>TRBV12-3/TRBV12-4
CASIPQGIGTDTQYF
>TRBV20-1
CSASHPASGELFF
>TRBV4-2
CASSQTSGLRGEQFF
>TRBV19
CASRAGEIKFF
>TRBV7-2
CASSLFNSGSSYNEQFF
>TRBV2
CASSEAFTEGARSNQPQHF
>TRBV7-2
CASSLTGQRGTDTQYF
>TRBV7-2
CASTPGQGVDTQYF
>TRBV7-8
CASSLYRAGGGFNEQFF
>TRBV7-9
CASSPTGGAADTQYF
>TRBV24-1
CATRGSGSNQPQHF
>TRBV15
CATSRDLDREETQYF
>TRBV7-9
CASSSPVNTEAFF
>TRBV15
CATTDEDRAGNTIYF
>TRBV5-1
CASSSDLLSGNTIYF
>TRBV7-2
CASSLYDPGREAFF
>TRBV5-1
CASNQDTGQSLYNEQFF
>TRBV2
CASSVLTAVAGELFF
>TRBV29-1
CSVEGPENEKLFF
>TRBV7-8
CASSLSTMTGTSNQPQHF
>TRBV7-2
CASSLRESTDTQYF
>TRBV7-9
CASSFLQETQYF
>TRBV6-2/TRBV6-3
CASSSSASSYNEQFF
>TRBV6-6
CASSYRTSGTDTQYF
>TRBV7-8
CASRPIAGGNNEQFF
>TRBV7-2
CASSLTGGAFSGNTIYF
>TRBV7-6
CASSQGLAGGPRGNEQFF
>TRBV12-3/TRBV12-4
CASTGQGLNEKLFF
>TRBV28
CASSLFRAYYNEQFF
>TRBV12-3/TRBV12-4
CASSSQGAAVGKLFF
>TRBV7-2
CASSLTPGLAHEQFF
>TRBV6-2/TRBV6-3
CASSFPGLATRYEQYF
>TRBV12-5
CASGPSKGPAQYF
>TRBV7-2
CASSSGRETQYF
>TRBV11-3
CASSPSDGMELFF
>TRBV19
CASSWGLADTGELFF
>TRBV12-3/TRBV12-4
CASTGSVLNTEAFF
>TRBV6-8
CASSYGFTEAFF
>TRBV7-3
CASSLPSATMGNEQFF
>TRBV4-3
CASSQEMTGVSYGYTF
>TRBV12-3/TRBV12-4
CASSFRTEAFF
>TRBV6-2/TRBV6-3
CASSHQTGLGTEAFF
>TRBV28
CASTPGGSSYEQYF
>TRBV24-1
CATSDWDSGELFF
>TRBV6-1
CASSLTGTGSYEQYF